Only a few counts were recorded for the clone carrying this TCR beta chain. Its antigen is not identified. CDR1 is KGHDR and CDR2 is SFDVKD in the germline V gene. With 3 bases removed from V and 7 bases from J, the gap between germline ends came to 9 bases. This CDR3 has 13 amino acids. TCR beta CDR3 sequences were amplified from RNA transcripts. TCR CDR3 regions were first amplified by RT-PCR with HTBI primers. Using its own MiXCR run on the multiplex PCR reads, TCRdb lists one record per CDR3 protein. Of under 500,000 distinct CDR3 sequences listed, over 11% are singletons. The data originate from a study of T cells in Graves' hyperthyroidism and ophthalmopathy. Overall study results and limits: Among thyroid clonotypes expanded above 0.001, most also appeared in blood.

Material for sequencing was blood. This sequence joins TRBV24-1 and TRBJ1-5; D remains unclear. The sequence was collected from a man in his fifties or sixties with Graves' ophthalmopathy. The CDR3 region is CATSDEGNQPQHF. CDR3 in DNA: TGTGCCACCAGTGATGAAGGGAACCAGCCCCAGCATTTT.